This T cell receptor beta chain came from a study of beta chain features in type 1 diabetes. Study in general: Patients did not differ from healthy donors in age, gender or cell yield. Whole-study findings and limits: Within the patient group, naive, central memory and Treg TCRB repertoires appeared more similar to each other than within healthy donors.

A remark on this clone: As yet, its antigen is unknown.

Stem cell-like memory, regulatory, central memory and naive CD4+ cells were sorted via CD45RO/CCR7/CD25/CD127/CD95/CD27. Trimming took 4 bases from V and 4 from J; bases not matched to a gene: 1. This CDR3 is built from 12 residues. The germline V gene encodes CDR1 SQVTM and CDR2 ANQGSEA. Reverse transcription of all isolated RNA meant that expressed TCRB transcripts were sequenced. Assay used: immunoSEQ multiplex PCR; TCRdb lists only in-frame clones, some missing. The sample carries about 180,000 clones, less than 15% recorded once. The J gene is TRBJ2-7, the V gene TRBV29-1; TRBD2 aligns across 10 bases. This clonotype was obtained from a young woman in good health. The sequencing sample was made of central memory CD4+ T cells from blood. The CDR3 here is CSVASGRYEQYF. CDR3 sequence (DNA): TGCAGCGTTGCTAGCGGGAGATACGAGCAGTACTTC.